This T cell receptor beta chain is drawn from a study of T-cell reconstitution after alpha-beta-depleted transplantation in children. Study-wide results and limits: Alpha-beta T cells present about two months after transplant were reported to originate from several hundred expanded graft clones. Some patients' high day-60 TCRbeta diversity was traced to surviving recipient T cells and thymic progenitors.

V was shortened by 6 bases and J by 0 bases, with 15 bases between the two germline ends. The CDR3 is 16 amino acids. Germline loops: CDR1 SGHAT, CDR2 FQNNGV. The authors prepared the TCRbeta library with unique molecular identifiers. TCRdb reanalysed the PCR reads using MiXCR and keeps one entry per CDR3 protein. The sample records fewer than 550,000 distinct CDR3 sequences, approximately 10% being singletons. This clonotype was recorded a few times. Its target is not known. The chain carries TRBV11-2 and TRBJ2-1, with D tentatively TRBD1 or TRBD2 (6 bases each). Sequencing was performed on PBMCs, mostly from graft donor cells, taken 180 days after TCRalphabeta/CD19-depleted stem cell transplant. The source of this sequence is a female patient between 2 and 15 years old who had a stem cell transplant for aplastic anemia, so the T cells may come from the graft donor. The CDR3 DNA is TGTGCCAGCAGAAAAGGGGGGCAGGGCTCCTACAATGAGCAGTTCTTC. This encodes CASRKGGQGSYNEQFF.